The rows below give T cell receptor beta chains drawn from one sample of a study of T-cell reconstitution after alpha-beta-depleted transplantation in children. TCRdb passed the PCR reads through MiXCR, listing each CDR3 protein once. The data show a few hundred thousand distinct CDR3 sequences, roughly 13% seen once. Source: PBMCs, mostly from graft donor cells, taken 360 days after TCRalphabeta/CD19-depleted stem cell transplant. These receptors were taken from a male patient between 5 and 17 years old who had a stem cell transplant for acute myeloid leukemia, so the T cells may come from the graft donor. The CDR3 runs from the conserved cysteine through the conserved F or W. A row's size may be missing; if present it is once, few, many or a size class.

v_call clone_size cdr3_aa
TRBV6-2/TRBV6-3 - CASSYPAQRDEQFF
TRBV28 few CASSLLPPEDIQYF
TRBV4-3 - CASSQDPAGTGPYGYTF
TRBV12-3/TRBV12-4 few CASRWTGGNEQFF
TRBV7-9 many CASSGGELFF
TRBV9 - CASSVEIGIVNEQFF
TRBV7-9 few CASSSLGGSPNEQYF
TRBV20-1 many CSARAPLGTGELFF
TRBV29-1 few CSGFRGTGELFF
TRBV27 - CASSSGQGADNEQFF
TRBV30 few CAWSDNQETQYF
TRBV7-9 - CASSPGGAGNNEQFF
TRBV9 few CASSGHSGRIYEQYF
TRBV13 - CASSRLRGREGHNEQFF
TRBV12-3/TRBV12-4 - CASSTGTGFSEQYF
TRBV11-3 many CASSWFNNEQFF
TRBV5-1 few CASGPIHPRLDTQYF
TRBV20-1 few CSARSLAGGNVLYEQYF
TRBV19 - CASSPLGDMNTGELFF
TRBV4-2 few CASSQTPTGGSGMSFF
TRBV4-3 many CASSQGDTYEQYF
TRBV28 many CASSDRWELFF
TRBV20-1 many CSAPISHYPLVVDEQFF
TRBV11-2 - CASSPTPGLVQETQYF
TRBV28 few CASSALWTSGSGYEQYF
TRBV30 - CAWKAGPNQPQHF
TRBV6-6 - CASSSSLQPQHF
TRBV29-1 many CSVGHTGELFF
TRBV29-1 few CSVDTTGGNEQFF
TRBV4-3 many CASSHSGRSDEQFF
TRBV6-2/TRBV6-3 - CASNRGFYEQYF
TRBV20-1 - CSALIAAYNEQFF
TRBV29-1 few CSAIWGGQGEAFF
TRBV3-1 - CASSQEGRLAGVQETQYF
TRBV14 many CASSQRVTGWVSYEQYF
TRBV28 - CASNEPGQGVNYGYTF
TRBV18 few CASSLRLAGEVETQYF
TRBV15 many CATSRLREKLFF
TRBV6-2/TRBV6-3 once CASSSDGLQPSTDTQYF
TRBV6-2/TRBV6-3 many CASRKSGRDEQFF
TRBV12-3/TRBV12-4 few CASSFSGAEGYTF
TRBV20-1 few CSARDQGDGLGYTF
TRBV20-1 few CSARVETGSTDTQYF
TRBV20-1 - CSAEAPGGLSGNTIYF
TRBV20-1 - CSARDPRDSYNEQFF
TRBV6-5 - CASSYLGRQETQYF